These 28 T cell receptor beta chains were all obtained from the same sample, sequenced in a study of shared clonotypes between healthy human individuals. The repertoire was sequenced with immunoSEQ multiplex PCR; TCRdb's copy has only in-frame clones and lacks some. The sample holds 490,000 or so clones, 76% seen once. Sequenced material: PBMCs. The receptor source for this set is a woman aged 40 to 55 in good health. Some clones in this sample may be carry-over from other donors' samples.

The rearrangement uses TRBV5-1 and TRBJ2-7, with TRBD2 identical over 7 bases. Germline CDR1 SGHRS, CDR2 YFSETQ. V lost 8 bases to trimming and J lost 1 base; unmatched junction nucleotides: 9. This CDR3 has 14 amino acids. The CDR3 is CASRRLAESYEQYF. In nucleotides, the CDR3 is TGCGCCAGTAGGAGACTAGCTGAATCCTACGAGCAGTACTTC.

This chain connects TRBV30 to TRBJ1-3, with D possibly matching TRBD1 (5 bases). The V end was cut by 4 bases, the J end by 4 bases, with 11 bases between. The CDR3 contains 13 residues. Germline CDR1 GTSNPN, CDR2 SVGIG (reference sequence). CDR3 bases: TGTGCCTGGACTACGGGGCCAGGAAACACCATATATTTT. Protein: CAWTTGPGNTIYF.

This clone showed up just a few times. The CDR3 sequence: CASRRDAMKETQYF. The CDR3 nucleotides are TGTGCCAGCAGAAGGGACGCCATGAAAGAGACCCAGTACTTC. The chain is built from TRBV6-1 and TRBJ2-5; D may correspond to TRBD1 or TRBD2 (5 bases each). V lost 6 bases and J 3 bases, leaving 14 bases between the germline ends. This CDR3 comprises 14 residues. From germline, CDR1 is MNHNS and CDR2 SASEGT.

This rearrangement joins TRBV9 to TRBJ2-7; D ambiguous. Trimming took off 3 bases at V and 8 bases at J, with 9 bases between the two ends. CDR3 length: 11 amino acids. The germline V gene encodes CDR1 SGDLS and CDR2 YYNGEE. The DNA of the CDR3 is TGTGCCAGCAGCGACCCAGGCAAGCAGTACTTC. Translated: CASSDPGKQYF. The variable domain in full, with the rest retrieved from reference TRBV9 and TRBJ2-7, is DSGVTQTPKHLITATGQRVTLRCSPRSGDLSVYWYQQSLDQGLQFLIQYYNGEERAKGNILERFSAQQFPDLHSELNLSSLELGDSALYFCASSDPGKQYFGPGTRLTVT.

This clone was recorded at least ten times. The chain joins TRBV2 to TRBJ2-7, with 12 bases that match TRBD2. The V gene's germline CDR1 is SNHLY and CDR2 FYNNEI. The ends lost 6 bases at V and 4 bases at J; junction bases unmatched: 4. This CDR3 has 14 residues. The CDR3 DNA sequence: TGTGCCAGCAGCTGGACTAGCGGGACTTACGAGCAGTACTTC. Translated, it gives CASSWTSGTYEQYF.

In this sample, this clone turned up a few times. The chain couples TRBV7-9 to TRBJ1-1, with D uncertain. CDR3 length: 9 amino acids. Between the trimmed V and J ends, which lost 5 bases and 7 bases, there was a span of 2 bases. Germline CDR1 and CDR2: SEHNR and FQNEAQ (reference sequence). CDR3 in DNA: TGTGCCAGCAGCGTTGAAGCTTTCTTT. Translation gives CASSVEAFF.

The V gene is TRBV15, the J gene TRBJ2-5, with 7 bases aligning to TRBD1. The J segment lost 5 bases and the V segment lost 1 base, leaving 7 bases of the junction unmatched. The CDR3 covers 15 residues. Germline loops: CDR1 LNHNV, CDR2 YYDKDF (reference sequence). CDR3 sequence (DNA): TGTGCCACCAGCAGAGCAACAGGGGTGTGGGAGACCCAGTACTTC. Protein sequence: CATSRATGVWETQYF.

The chain links TRBV9 to TRBJ1-2; the D is unclear. CDR1 and CDR2 (germline): SGDLS, YYNGEE. The CDR3 totals 14 residues. The V end lost 4 bases, the J end lost 1 base, and 11 bases lay between the germline ends. The CDR3 loop reads CASSFDGDNYGYTF. DNA of the CDR3: TGTGCCAGCAGCTTCGACGGAGATAACTATGGCTACACCTTC.

This sequence joins TRBV29-1 and TRBJ1-1; no clear D gene. The germline V gene has CDR1 SQVTM and CDR2 ANQGSEA. The CDR3 has 11 residues. Trimming took 4 bases from V and 4 from J, leaving 7 bases between them. This CDR3 reads CSVGAGTEAFF. CDR3 coding DNA: TGCAGCGTTGGGGCAGGCACTGAAGCTTTCTTT.

This chain connects TRBV5-4 to TRBJ2-6, with TRBD2 identical over 10 bases. Germline trimming cut 4 bases from V and 2 bases from J; bases unmatched to any gene: 6. The CDR3 runs to 17 residues. Germline CDR1 is SGHNT and CDR2 is YYREEE (reference sequence). CDR3 residues: CASSLGTSVPGANVLTF. As DNA, the CDR3 is TGTGCCAGCAGCCTCGGGACTAGCGTGCCTGGGGCCAACGTCCTGACTTTC.

This chain joins TRBV5-1 and TRBJ2-1, with a tentative D call TRBD2 (5 bases). The CDR3 loop spans 12 amino acids. Germline lookup yields CDR1 SGHRS and CDR2 YFSETQ. V shed 2 bases and J shed 5 bases, with 5 bases lying between them. The DNA of the CDR3 is TGCGCCAGCAGCTTCGGGGACAATGAGCAGTTCTTC. Translation gives CASSFGDNEQFF.

This clone was counted at least ten times. The chain couples TRBV9 to TRBJ2-7, with TRBD1 matching over 9 bases. Germline loops: CDR1 SGDLS, CDR2 YYNGEE. V lost 4 bases to trimming and J lost 0 bases; unmatched junction nucleotides: 5. The CDR3 extends over 15 amino acids. The CDR3 bases are TGTGCCAGCAGCACCCGGGACAGGGTCTCCTACGAGCAGTACTTC. It yields the protein CASSTRDRVSYEQYF.

This chain links TRBV27 with TRBJ2-7; D may correspond to TRBD1 or TRBD2 (5 bases each). V was clipped by 1 base and J by 3 bases, with 7 bases between them. CDR1 and CDR2 from the germline V gene are MNHEY and SMNVEV (reference sequence). The CDR3 is 13 residues long. The CDR3 spells CASSLLGVYEQYF. CDR3 bases: TGTGCCAGCAGTTTATTGGGGGTCTACGAGCAGTACTTC.

The chain links TRBV6-6 to TRBJ2-2, with D unclear. The V and J ends lost 4 bases and 6 bases respectively, with 6 bases between them. CDR1 and CDR2 from the germline V gene are MNHNY and SVGAGI (reference sequence). The CDR3 covers 12 residues. The CDR3 DNA follows: TGTGCCAGCAGTTCCCCTGCCGGGGAGCTGTTTTTT. Its protein product is CASSSPAGELFF.

The chain has TRBV2 and TRBJ1-4; D unclear. This CDR3 has 13 amino acids. Germline V gene data show CDR1 as SNHLY and CDR2 as FYNNEI. Trimming removed 8 bases from V and 0 bases from J, with 7 bases in between. CDR3 sequence (DNA): TGTGCCAGCGCCCGAGCAACTAATGAAAAACTGTTTTTT. Protein sequence: CASARATNEKLFF.

The chain recombines TRBV10-1 with TRBJ1-5; a weak D match, TRBD1 (5 bases). From germline, CDR1 is WNHNN and CDR2 SYGVQD (reference sequence). The CDR3 sequence is 20 residues long. The V end was cut by 0 bases, the J end by 0 bases, with 21 bases between. CDR3 sequence reads: CASSESEVVGQCYSNQPQHF. The DNA of the CDR3 is TGCGCCAGCAGTGAGTCGGAAGTGGTAGGACAATGCTATAGCAATCAGCCCCAGCATTTT.

This chain joins TRBV19 and TRBJ2-1; no firm D call. Trimming took off 3 bases at V and 5 bases at J, with 14 bases between the two ends. The CDR3 contains 15 residues. Germline V gives CDR1 LNHDA, CDR2 SQIVND (reference sequence). CDR3 sequence: CASSMGRTYNNEQFF. The CDR3 DNA reads as TGTGCCAGTAGTATGGGTCGTACCTACAACAATGAGCAGTTCTTC.

This clone was seen once. This chain joins TRBV27 and TRBJ1-2, with 7 bases lining up with TRBD1. The CDR3 length is 15 residues. In germline, CDR1 is MNHEY, CDR2 SMNVEV (reference sequence). V dropped 4 bases and J dropped 6; count of bases not matched to a gene: 11. The CDR3, as DNA: TGTGCCAGCAGTTCACCCTCACAGGGGATGAATGGCTACACCTTC. Its protein is CASSSPSQGMNGYTF.

This chain's CDR3 is CASSGERPPGEQFF. The CDR3 DNA follows: TGTGCCAGCAGTGGGGAGCGACCACCCGGTGAGCAGTTCTTC. This chain connects TRBV2 to TRBJ2-1; D is perhaps TRBD2 (5 bases). Trimming stripped 4 bases from V and 9 bases from J, with 16 bases between. The CDR3 consists of 14 residues. Germline lookup yields CDR1 SNHLY and CDR2 FYNNEI.

The chain has TRBV19 and TRBJ1-1; TRBD1 matches 11 bases. CDR1 is LNHDA, CDR2 SQIVND, per germline (reference sequence). The CDR3 extends over 15 amino acids. J lost 5 bases, V lost 3 bases, and 5 bases had no gene match. The CDR3, as DNA: TGTGCCAGTAGTATCATAGGGACAGGGGGGACTGAAGCTTTCTTT. This encodes CASSIIGTGGTEAFF.

This clone was seen just once. The chain employs TRBV7-2 and TRBJ1-1; D unclear. CDR1 is SGHTA, CDR2 FQGNSA, per germline. V lost 4 bases and J 4 bases, leaving 13 bases between the germline ends. This CDR3 has 14 amino acids. This chain's CDR3 is CASSSPQRTTEAFF. The CDR3, as DNA: TGTGCCAGCAGCTCACCACAGAGGACCACTGAAGCTTTCTTT.

The rearrangement uses TRBV2 and TRBJ1-5; D ambiguous. The CDR3 is 12 amino acids. The V and J ends lost 6 bases and 0 bases respectively, with 3 bases between them. The V gene's germline CDR1 is SNHLY and CDR2 FYNNEI. CDR3 region: CASSASNQPQHF. Written as DNA, the CDR3 is TGTGCCAGCAGCGCTAGCAATCAGCCCCAGCATTTT. The complete variable domain, with remaining parts taken from reference TRBV2 and TRBJ1-5, reads EPEVTQTPSHQVTQMGQEVILRCVPISNHLYFYWYRQILGQKVEFLVSFYNNEISEKSEIFDDQFSVERPDGSNFTLKIRSTKLEDSAMYFCASSASNQPQHFGDGTRLSIL.

J is TRBJ2-1 and V is TRBV4-3; 7 nucleotides align to TRBD2. V was clipped by 1 base and J by 8 bases; unmatched bases: 11. Germline CDR1 LGHNA, CDR2 YSLEER. This CDR3 is 16 amino acids long. The CDR3 coding sequence is TGCGCCAGCAGCCAAGGGGGGGGTCAAATAGGCGATGAGCAGTTCTTC. This encodes CASSQGGGQIGDEQFF.

The V call is TRBV30, the J call TRBJ1-2; tentatively, D is TRBD1 (5 bases). The ends were cut back, 0 bases at V and 3 bases at J, with 14 bases in the middle. Germline V gene lookup returns CDR1 GTSNPN and CDR2 SVGIG (reference sequence). The CDR3 runs 15 residues. This CDR3 is CAWSVRGEAYYGYTF. CDR3 DNA sequence: TGTGCCTGGAGTGTACGAGGGGAGGCCTACTATGGCTACACCTTC.

The J gene is TRBJ1-3, the V gene TRBV30; maybe TRBD1 (6 bases). V lost 4 bases to trimming and J lost 0 bases, with 10 bases between them. This CDR3 comprises 14 residues. CDR1 and CDR2 from the germline V gene are GTSNPN and SVGIG (reference sequence). CDR3 residues: CAWNRGGSGNTIYF. CDR3 bases: TGTGCCTGGAATAGGGGGGGCTCTGGAAACACCATATATTTT. Variable domain in full (rest from reference TRBV30 and TRBJ1-3): SQTIHQWPATLVQPVGSPLSLECTVEGTSNPNLYWYRQAAGRGLQLLFYSVGIGQISSEVPQNLSASRPQDRQFILSSKKLLLSDSGFYLCAWNRGGSGNTIYFGEGSWLTVV.

The V and J genes are TRBV29-1 and TRBJ2-7; 11 bases are a match to TRBD1. After removal of 7 bases from V and 3 bases from J, the junction contained 8 bases not matched to a gene. The germline V gene encodes CDR1 SQVTM and CDR2 ANQGSEA. CDR3 size: 14 residues. The CDR3 DNA reads TGCAGCGCTGTAACCGGGACAGGGGGCTACGAGCAGTACTTC. Its translation: CSAVTGTGGYEQYF.

This clone has more than one count but fewer than ten. The chain joins TRBV5-6 to TRBJ2-5, with D perhaps being TRBD1 or TRBD2 (6 bases each). Germline V gives CDR1 SGHDT, CDR2 YYEEEE. CDR3 length equals 17 residues. V was clipped by 4 bases and J by 2 bases, with 21 bases between them. The CDR3 region is CASSTVSGAEGQETQYF. The CDR3 DNA follows: TGTGCCAGCAGCACTGTTTCGGGGGCCGAGGGGCAAGAGACCCAGTACTTC.

This clone was picked up a small number of times. The chain joins TRBV29-1 to TRBJ2-5; 10 nucleotides line up with TRBD1. The better agreement between TRBJ2-7 and the DNA end casts doubt on the J call. Germline lookup yields CDR1 SQVTM and CDR2 ANQGSEA. The CDR3 totals 13 residues. CDR3 sequence (DNA): TGCAGCGTTGAAGTGACAGGGGGCGACGAGCAGTACTTC. Translating it yields CSVEVTGGDEQYF.